This T cell receptor beta chain was captured by sequencing in a study of cytomegalovirus exposure and HLA in healthy donors. A remark on this clone: The antigen is unknown.

Sequencing was performed with immunoSEQ multiplex PCR; in TCRdb, only in-frame clones are kept and a portion is missing. The sample has 150,000 to 200,000 clones, roughly 82% seen once; the top ten hold less than 9%. Study conclusions and caveats: The classifier was said to identify cytomegalovirus status with high specificity and sensitivity. Many donors carried some public TCRs, although rarity characterized most TCR sequences. Cytomegalovirus-associated status was assigned to some 160 TCR beta chains.

The CDR3 sequence is 15 residues long. J is TRBJ2-7 and V is TRBV12-1; TRBD1 is taken as the D call from the table, unchecked against the DNA. TRBV12-1 represents a pseudogene. The TCR was taken from a man younger than 30 in good health and CMV-seropositive. Sample: PBMCs. The CDR3 sequence: CASSFVFRVLYEQYF. The CDR3 DNA reads as TGTGCCAGCAGCTTTGTATTCAGGGTGCTTTACGAGCAGTACTTC.